These T cell receptor beta chains were read from a single sample in a study of T cell repertoires in cytomegalovirus infection. Via MiXCR, TCRdb re-called the reads, giving one row per CDR3 protein. The sample holds approximately 30,000 distinct CDR3 sequences, 15% to 20% seen once. Their target antigens are unknown. The sample here was CD8+ T cells from cultured PBMCs, taken from culture after CMV antigen stimulation. The receptors shown here come from a human donor in good health (CMV status not recorded). Some clones in this sample may be carry-over from other donors' samples. CDR3s include the opening cysteine and the closing phenylalanine or tryptophan. D genes are given only for firm matches. Clone size, where shown, is once, few, many, or a class for clones that have expanded.

clone size	V gene	D gene	J gene	CDR3 length	CDR3 protein	CDR3 DNA
few	TRBV15	TRBD1	TRBJ2-2	15	CATSPRDRAVGELFF	TGTGCCACCAGCCCCCGGGACAGGGCGGTCGGGGAGCTGTTTTTT
NA	TRBV2	TRBD1	TRBJ1-5	17	CASRSGQGGHLGQPQHF	TGTGCCAGCAGATCGGGACAGGGGGGTCATCTAGGTCAGCCCCAGCATTTT
few	TRBV4-3	TRBD2	TRBJ2-5	15	CASSAGLGRQETQYF	TGCGCCAGCAGCGCGGGACTAGGGCGTCAAGAGACCCAGTACTTC
few	TRBV7-9	TRBD1	TRBJ2-7	13	CATSRTGDYEQYF	TGTGCAACATCTAGGACAGGGGACTACGAGCAGTACTTC
NA	TRBV6-2/TRBV6-3	NA	TRBJ2-1	15	CASSYRGSSYNEQFF	TGTGCCAGCAGTTACAGAGGGAGCTCCTACAATGAGCAGTTCTTC
NA	TRBV2	NA	TRBJ1-4	16	CASSALENYLNEKLFF	TGTGCCAGCAGTGCATTAGAGAATTACCTTAATGAAAAACTGTTTTTT
few	TRBV20-1	NA	TRBJ2-5	12	CSAPTVKETQYF	TGCAGTGCTCCTACAGTAAAAGAGACCCAGTACTTC
few	TRBV7-6	NA	TRBJ2-1	16	CASLQYVEGGHNEQFF	TGTGCCAGCCTCCAATATGTGGAGGGGGGGCACAATGAGCAGTTCTTC
NA	TRBV18	NA	TRBJ2-3	16	CASSYRGLPPPDTQYF	TGTGCCAGCTCATATAGGGGACTTCCTCCCCCAGATACGCAGTATTTT
many	TRBV20-1	TRBD1	TRBJ1-2	16	CSANWIGTGVFLSYTF	TGCAGTGCTAACTGGATCGGGACAGGGGTATTCTTAAGCTACACCTTC
few	TRBV7-2	TRBD1	TRBJ1-5	16	CASSLVGTGGAQPQHF	TGTGCCAGCAGCTTAGTCGGGACAGGGGGCGCCCAGCCCCAGCATTTT
NA	TRBV7-3	TRBD2	TRBJ2-1	15	CASRQGLAGGNEQFF	TGTGCCAGCAGACAGGGACTAGCGGGAGGGAATGAGCAGTTCTTC
many	TRBV7-9	NA	TRBJ1-1	13	CASSLVVNTEAFF	TGTGCCAGCAGCTTAGTAGTGAACACTGAAGCTTTCTTT
many	TRBV7-8	TRBD1	TRBJ1-1	17	CASSSPGQGLMNTEAFF	TGTGCCAGCAGCTCTCCGGGACAGGGGCTTATGAACACTGAAGCTTTCTTT
few	TRBV29-1	NA	TRBJ1-3	14	CSVDLRDKGNTIYF	TGCAGCGTTGATCTCCGGGACAAAGGAAACACCATATATTTT
few	TRBV6-6	TRBD1	TRBJ1-6	14	CASSATGEWSPLHF	TGTGCCAGCAGCGCGACAGGGGAATGGTCACCCCTCCACTTT
NA	TRBV7-9	NA	TRBJ2-3	15	CASSWWSDAGDTQYF	TGTGCCAGCAGCTGGTGGTCTGACGCGGGAGATACGCAGTATTTT
few	TRBV7-2	NA	TRBJ1-2	16	CASSLGSTYSGYGYTF	TGTGCCAGCAGCTTGGGTTCGACTTACTCGGGCTATGGCTACACCTTC
NA	TRBV28	NA	TRBJ2-1	13	CASGVILRNEQFF	TGTGCCAGCGGGGTGATCCTGAGGAATGAGCAGTTCTTC
NA	TRBV7-9	NA	TRBJ2-2	15	CASSLTSRAAGELFF	TGTGCCAGCAGCTTAACATCCCGAGCAGCCGGGGAGCTGTTTTTT
NA	TRBV7-9	NA	TRBJ2-1	15	CASSLAAGAYNEQFF	TGTGCCAGCAGCTTAGCCGCGGGCGCATACAATGAGCAGTTCTTC
NA	TRBV11-2	NA	TRBJ1-1	16	CASSPRVGSGDTEAFF	TGTGCCAGCAGCCCGCGGGTCGGTTCGGGGGACACTGAAGCTTTCTTT
NA	TRBV12-3/TRBV12-4	NA	TRBJ1-2	14	CASSLGEGYYGYTF	TGTGCCAGCAGTTTAGGAGAGGGGTACTATGGCTACACCTTC
NA	TRBV7-2	TRBD2	TRBJ2-3	16	CASSLRGGSETDTQYF	TGTGCCAGCAGCTTACGAGGCGGGAGTGAAACAGATACGCAGTATTTT
many	TRBV7-2	TRBD1	TRBJ1-1	15	CASSFKTGRVTEAFF	TGTGCCAGCAGCTTCAAGACAGGGCGGGTCACTGAAGCTTTCTTT
many	TRBV4-3	NA	TRBJ2-7	14	CASSQGRASYEQYF	TGCGCCAGCAGCCAAGGACGGGCGTCCTACGAGCAGTACTTC
many	TRBV7-9	TRBD2	TRBJ2-3	15	CASSPSGSSTDTQYF	TGTGCCAGCAGCCCTAGCGGGAGTAGCACAGATACGCAGTATTTT
NA	TRBV27	NA	TRBJ2-2	13	CASSFDRTGELFF	TGTGCCAGCAGTTTCGACCGCACCGGGGAGCTGTTTTTT
NA	TRBV20-1	TRBD2	TRBJ2-5	13	CSARTSGKETQYF	TGCAGTGCTAGGACCAGCGGGAAAGAGACCCAGTACTTC
few	TRBV28	NA	TRBJ2-1	15	CASRTRTWGLTVQFF	TGTGCCAGCAGGACAAGAACCTGGGGGCTTACCGTGCAGTTCTTC
NA	TRBV12-3/TRBV12-4	NA	TRBJ1-2	13	CASSFREVYGYTF	TGTGCCAGCAGTTTTCGGGAGGTCTATGGCTACACCTTC
few	TRBV6-5	NA	TRBJ1-2	18	CASSRKTQGPSTVHGYTF	TGTGCCAGCAGCCGAAAAACGCAGGGCCCCTCCACCGTCCATGGCTACACCTTC
many	TRBV9	TRBD2	TRBJ2-1	15	CASSEGLAGVNEQFF	TGTGCCAGCAGCGAGGGACTAGCGGGGGTCAATGAGCAGTTCTTC
many	TRBV7-2	NA	TRBJ1-5	15	CASSAGGFASQPQHF	TGTGCCAGCAGCGCAGGAGGTTTTGCAAGTCAGCCCCAGCATTTT
NA	TRBV11-2	NA	TRBJ2-1	13	CASSLGGPKGQFF	TGTGCCAGCAGCTTAGGGGGCCCTAAGGGGCAGTTCTTC
few	TRBV7-9	TRBD2	TRBJ2-7	16	CASSPNGGGGANEQYF	TGTGCCAGCAGCCCCAACGGGGGCGGGGGGGCCAACGAGCAGTACTTC
few	TRBV12-3/TRBV12-4	NA	TRBJ2-1	13	CASSLSAYNEQFF	TGTGCCAGCAGTTTGTCCGCCTACAATGAGCAGTTCTTC
few	TRBV7-2	TRBD2	TRBJ2-5	16	CASSLGTSGRKETQYF	TGTGCCAGCAGCCTCGGGACTAGCGGGAGGAAAGAGACCCAGTACTTC
NA	TRBV10-2	NA	TRBJ1-2	12	CASSQDFYGYTF	TGCGCCAGCAGTCAGGATTTCTATGGCTACACCTTC
NA	TRBV7-8	NA	TRBJ2-1	19	CASSLNGGLFGDSYNEQFF	TGTGCCAGCAGCTTAAATGGTGGGCTCTTCGGGGATTCCTACAATGAGCAGTTCTTC
few	TRBV15	NA	TRBJ2-7	14	CASSDRQASYEQYF	TGTGCCTCGTCGGACCGTCAGGCCTCCTACGAGCAGTACTTC
NA	TRBV6-5	NA	TRBJ2-3	16	CASSYWGRGETDTQYF	TGTGCCAGCAGTTACTGGGGGCGGGGAGAGACAGATACGCAGTATTTT
few	TRBV2	NA	TRBJ1-5	15	CASSEGGYSNQPQHF	TGTGCCAGCAGTGAGGGAGGCTATAGCAATCAGCCCCAGCATTTT
few	TRBV19	TRBD1	TRBJ1-5	15	CASSIETGLYQPQHF	TGTGCCAGTAGTATAGAGACAGGGCTTTATCAGCCCCAGCATTTT
few	TRBV19	NA	TRBJ1-1	12	CASSIGGVEAFF	TGTGCCAGTAGTATTGGGGGAGTTGAAGCTTTCTTT
many	TRBV12-3/TRBV12-4	NA	TRBJ2-2	15	CASSHTSANTGELFF	TGTGCCAGCAGCCATACTAGTGCGAACACCGGGGAGCTGTTTTTT
few	TRBV13	NA	TRBJ2-5	15	CASSLKGGGRETQYF	TGTGCCAGCAGCTTAAAGGGGGGGGGCCGAGAGACCCAGTACTTC
NA	TRBV27	TRBD2	TRBJ2-1	16	CASSPRTSGKYNEQFF	TGTGCCAGCAGTCCCAGGACTAGCGGTAAATACAATGAGCAGTTCTTC
few	TRBV6-2/TRBV6-3	NA	TRBJ2-1	14	CASSLETPNNEQFF	TGTGCCAGCAGTTTAGAGACGCCGAACAATGAGCAGTTCTTC
many	TRBV7-3	NA	TRBJ2-7	13	CASSLTPGYEQYF	TGTGCCAGCAGCTTAACGCCGGGTTACGAGCAGTACTTC
few	TRBV7-9	NA	TRBJ1-1	12	CASRTVNTEAFF	TGTGCCAGCAGGACGGTGAACACTGAAGCTTTCTTT
NA	TRBV7-6	TRBD2	TRBJ2-7	13	CASSLAATYEQYF	TGTGCCAGCAGCCTAGCGGCAACCTACGAGCAGTACTTC
NA	TRBV5-6	TRBD1	TRBJ2-7	15	CASSPWTGFPYEQYF	TGTGCCAGCAGCCCTTGGACAGGATTTCCCTACGAGCAGTACTTC